Included here is one T cell receptor (beta chain) sequence, with context. Its target antigen remains unknown. No per-base quality is available; no much larger clone lies one base away. This sample was included in a study of T cell responses to AZD1222 COVID-19 vaccine (dated by TCRdb to the early 2020s). Context from the whole study: A total of about 230 trial participants underwent TCR sequencing, of whom 200 to 220 received two doses of AZD1222 and some 25 received two doses of the MenACWY control vaccine. Trial participants were enrolled into age subgroups of 18-55, 56-69 and 70-plus years, which contained 148, 28 and 57 TCR-sequenced participants, respectively. The paper as a whole reports these results and caveats: Conclusions about previously exposed vaccinees are limited, since just six AZD1222 recipients were seropositive for SARS-CoV-2 at baseline. Reportedly, almost half of the unique spike-specific TCRs recognized epitopes lying outside the regions that are mutated in the B.1.351 and B.1.1.7 variants. Most participants were white British and females outnumbered males, and the authors suggested that clonal diversity may have been underestimated. After two AZD1222 doses, both the breadth and the depth of spike-specific TCRs were significantly higher than at day 0 and than in MenACWY recipients. The 56-69-year group was small, and its depth increase did not reach significance, likely because of low power. Vaccine-associated CD4 TCRs spanned the whole spike protein, with dominant responses in regions 160-218 and 743-854. Because no day 14 peak-response samples were available, repertoires were characterized only after the peak T cell response.

The CDR3 regions of human TCRbeta chains were analyzed by immunosequencing. From the authors' description of their analysis: TCRs in the repertoires were matched against a reference library of SARS-CoV-2-specific TCRs that had been generated with the MIRA antigen-specificity platform. Breadth meant the fraction of unique TCRs that were SARS-CoV-2-associated, whereas depth meant the fraction of total T cells that were SARS-CoV-2-associated. Each spike-specific TCR was assigned to its reactive spike region and to a CD4 or CD8 class using the MIRA data. Log10-transformed breadth and depth values were compared by one-way ANOVA with Sidak's multiple comparisons tests. In TCRdb, the immuneACCESS table is reduced to in-frame sequences with V and J assigned. These tables do not hold every clone; where another copy was compared, an unresolved V gene accounts for under half, and the others remain unexplained. Clone size and V and J calls were adopted from that table, with D and trimming inferred from the DNA. The sample contains about 94,000 clones, roughly 85% of them found a single time. The ten largest clonotypes hold about 4.6% of the sample.

According to the study, the label for this sample's time point signals: about 28 days (+/-7) after the second vaccine dose. Because spike-specific TCR depth and breadth did not differ between the two schedules, AZD1222 recipients who got a second dose at roughly 4 weeks were pooled with those who got a second dose at roughly 12 weeks. Samples from vaccinated people were obtained from the UK trials COV001 and COV002, which included a single-blind randomized controlled phase 2/3 trial of AZD1222 (ChAdOx1 nCoV-19) in healthy adults. Trial participant PBMC samples were collected at day 0 and day 28 after the second dose for TCRbeta chain sequencing. The TCR was taken from an adult who received the AZD1222 COVID-19 vaccine. The material sequenced was peripheral blood, taken 28 days after the second AZD1222 dose.

The CDR3 reads CATSAPGEDTQYF. The DNA reads TGTGCCACCAGTGCGCCTGGAGAAGATACGCAGTATTTT. This chain joins TRBV24-1 to TRBJ2-3; the D gene lacks a confident call. The germline V gene encodes CDR1 KGHDR and CDR2 SFDVKD. Including cysteine and phenylalanine, the CDR3 has 13 amino acids. The only DNA kept is the CDR3, 39 bases in frame from the first base. Deletion took 5 bases off V and 5 bases off J, with a span of 10 bases between the germline ends.